This entry lists 32 T cell receptor beta chains sequenced from one sample in a study of blood T cell repertoires in COVID-19. The repertoire was sequenced with immunoSEQ multiplex PCR; TCRdb's copy has only in-frame clones and lacks some. Among tens of thousands of clones listed, 82% were seen once. The specimen sequenced was peripheral blood. The receptors come from a woman in her sixties or seventies with acute or convalescent COVID-19.

The V call is TRBV7-8, the J call TRBJ2-7; maybe TRBD2 (6 bases). CDR1 SGHVS and CDR2 FQNEAQ come from the germline V gene. V was clipped by 5 bases and J by 6 bases, with 14 bases between them. CDR3 length equals 13 residues. For the CDR3, the DNA is TGTGCCAGCAGCCCCCGCATGCGGGGCGAGCAGTACTTC. It is translated as CASSPRMRGEQYF.

The gene calls are TRBV2 and TRBJ1-1; no clear D gene. Between the trimmed V and J ends, which lost 6 bases and 5 bases, there was a span of 16 bases. The CDR3 spans 14 residues. From germline, CDR1 is SNHLY and CDR2 FYNNEI. The CDR3 reads CASSLSRPGTEAFF. CDR3 coding DNA: TGTGCCAGCAGCCTTTCACGACCGGGTACTGAAGCTTTCTTT.

The J gene is TRBJ1-1, the V gene TRBV7-3; D is possibly TRBD1 (6 bases). CDR1 is SGHTA, CDR2 FQGTGA, per germline. Trimming stripped 4 bases from V and 1 base from J, with 13 bases between. This CDR3 has 15 residues. CDR3 bases: TGTGCCAGCAGCTCAGGAGACAGGCGGAACACTGAAGCTTTCTTT. Its translation: CASSSGDRRNTEAFF.

The chain links TRBV18 to TRBJ2-3; D is unresolved. V lost 3 bases, J lost 6 bases, and 13 bases lay in between. This CDR3 is 14 amino acids long. Germline V gene lookup returns CDR1 KGHSH and CDR2 LQKENI. The CDR3 nucleotides read TGTGCCAGCTCACCCCCCGGAGTAAGGGATACGCAGTATTTT. Translated: CASSPPGVRDTQYF.

J is TRBJ1-1 and V is TRBV19, with 8 nucleotides matching TRBD1. V lost 6 bases to trimming and J lost 1 base; unmatched junction nucleotides: 4. The CDR3 has 14 residues. Germline V gives CDR1 LNHDA, CDR2 SQIVND (reference sequence). The DNA of the CDR3 is TGTGCCAGTAGATTTCAGGGGGCGAACACTGAAGCTTTCTTT. This encodes CASRFQGANTEAFF.

This chain joins TRBV29-1 and TRBJ1-5; 7 nucleotides agree with TRBD1. In germline, CDR1 is SQVTM, CDR2 ANQGSEA. This CDR3 has 12 residues. Trimming took 5 bases from V and 7 from J; bases not matched to a gene: 5. The CDR3, as DNA: TGCAGCGTTCGACAGGGTGCGCAGCCCCAGCATTTT. Protein: CSVRQGAQPQHF.

J is TRBJ1-5 and V is TRBV7-9; perhaps TRBD1 as D (5 bases). The CDR3 consists of 12 residues. From germline, CDR1 is SEHNR and CDR2 FQNEAQ (reference sequence). Between the trimmed V and J ends, which lost 6 bases and 5 bases, there was a span of 8 bases. As DNA, the CDR3 is TGTGCCAGCAGTTTCAGGGATCAGCCCCAGCATTTT. Translation: CASSFRDQPQHF. The entire variable domain, with the rest obtained from reference TRBV7-9 and TRBJ1-5, is as follows: DTGVSQNPRHKITKRGQNVTFRCDPISEHNRLYWYRQTLGQGPEFLTYFQNEAQLEKSRLLSDRFSAERPKGSFSTLEIQRTEQGDSAMYLCASSFRDQPQHFGDGTRLSIL.

J is TRBJ2-1 and V is TRBV6-2 or TRBV6-3; tentative D call: TRBD2 (6 bases). The V gene's germline CDR1 is MNHEY and CDR2 SVGEGT. Deletions cut 4 bases from V and 7 bases from J, with 11 bases between. CDR3 length: 13 amino acids. This chain's CDR3 is CASSLTRENEQFF. The CDR3 DNA follows: TGTGCCAGCAGTTTGACCCGGGAGAATGAGCAGTTCTTC.

The V gene is TRBV19, the J gene TRBJ2-7, with unresolved D. Per the germline V gene, CDR1 is LNHDA and CDR2 is SQIVND (reference sequence). The CDR3 totals 13 residues. The ends were cut back, 8 bases at V and 0 bases at J, with 11 bases in the middle. The CDR3 DNA is TGTGCCAGTTCAACATCCGCCTCCTACGAGCAGTACTTC. Protein sequence: CASSTSASYEQYF.

In its sample, this clone was seen once. The CDR3 here is CASGSGAAYNEQFF. CDR3 nucleotide sequence: TGTGCCAGCGGCTCAGGGGCGGCCTACAATGAGCAGTTCTTC. This sequence joins TRBV6-5 and TRBJ2-1; the D gene is possibly TRBD1 (6 bases). Germline CDR1 reads MNHEY; CDR2 reads SVGAGI. V lost 8 bases to trimming and J lost 2 bases, with 13 bases between them. The CDR3 length is 14 residues.

The J gene is TRBJ2-1, the V gene TRBV11-3, with TRBD2 as a possible D gene (6 bases). The ends were cut back, 2 bases at V and 3 bases at J, with 8 bases in the middle. Germline V lookup: CDR1 SGHNT, CDR2 YENEEA. The CDR3 is made up of 14 amino acids. The CDR3 nucleotides are TGTGCCAGCAGCTTAAGGGAGGACTACAATGAGCAGTTCTTC. Protein sequence: CASSLREDYNEQFF.

CDR3 in amino acids: CATSRDGRAAEAFF. CDR3 DNA sequence: TGTGCCACCAGCAGAGATGGGCGGGCGGCTGAAGCTTTCTTT. V gene TRBV15 combines with J gene TRBJ1-1; D remains ambiguous. The CDR3 length is 14 residues. Germline CDR1 and CDR2: LNHNV and YYDKDF (reference sequence). V was shortened by 0 bases and J by 6 bases, with 11 bases between the two germline ends.

The V and J genes are TRBV9 and TRBJ1-1, with TRBD1 matching over 7 bases. There are 13 residues in the CDR3. Trimming took 6 bases from V and 5 from J; bases not matched to a gene: 7. Germline V gives CDR1 SGDLS, CDR2 YYNGEE. DNA for the CDR3: TGTGCCAGCAATACAGGGGAGAGGACTGAAGCTTTCTTT. It codes for CASNTGERTEAFF.

The chain joins TRBV5-1 to TRBJ2-1, with no clear D. The CDR3 is made up of 14 amino acids. V lost 3 bases and J 6 bases, leaving 13 bases between the germline ends. From germline, CDR1 is SGHRS and CDR2 YFSETQ. CDR3 sequence: CASSSNTGSNEQFF. In nucleotides, the CDR3 is TGCGCCAGCAGCTCGAATACCGGGTCCAATGAGCAGTTCTTC.

The chain combines TRBV14 with TRBJ2-7; TRBD1 might be the D (6 bases). Trimming cost V 4 bases and J 0 bases, with 7 bases left between them. The V gene's germline CDR1 is SGHDN and CDR2 FVKESK. The CDR3 has 13 residues. CDR3 DNA: TGTGCCAGCAGCCGGACAGTCTCCTACGAGCAGTACTTC. This translates into CASSRTVSYEQYF.

The gene calls are TRBV2 and TRBJ1-1, with TRBD1 matching over 10 bases. CDR3 size: 18 residues. Germline V gene data show CDR1 as SNHLY and CDR2 as FYNNEI. V shed 7 bases, J shed 2 bases, and the junction held 16 bases outside the gene matches. CDR3 DNA: TGTGCCAGCATCGAAGGGGACAGGGGACAGGGGTTAAACACTGAAGCTTTCTTT. Translating gives CASIEGDRGQGLNTEAFF.

The CDR3 DNA follows: TGTGCCAGCAGCCAAGACGGGGCAAAAGACAGGGCAAACACTGAAGCTTTCTTT. This encodes CASSQDGAKDRANTEAFF. V and J are TRBV14 and TRBJ1-1, with TRBD1 identical over 7 bases. The ends lost 0 bases at V and 2 bases at J; junction bases unmatched: 12. The CDR3 has 18 residues. Per germline, CDR1 SGHDN and CDR2 FVKESK.

V usage is TRBV5-1 and J usage is TRBJ1-1, with 7 bases fitting TRBD1. The germline CDR1 and CDR2 sequences are SGHRS and YFSETQ. V was clipped by 3 bases and J by 2 bases; unmatched bases: 7. This CDR3 contains 15 residues. The CDR3 region is CASSSQGPGNTEAFF. In DNA, the CDR3 is TGCGCCAGCAGCTCACAGGGGCCGGGCAACACTGAAGCTTTCTTT.

This rearrangement joins TRBV4-1 to TRBJ2-4; 7 nucleotides match TRBD2. The CDR3 is made up of 14 amino acids. V shed 4 bases and J 9 bases; nucleotides not matched to a gene: 9. The germline CDR1 and CDR2 sequences are MGHRA and YSYEKL. The CDR3 DNA reads as TGCGCCAGCAGCCCACGGGCGGGAGAGTTCATTCAGTACTTC. This gives the protein CASSPRAGEFIQYF.

This clone was observed a handful of times. The rearrangement joins TRBV2 to TRBJ2-7, with D unresolved. This CDR3 has 13 residues. In germline, CDR1 is SNHLY, CDR2 FYNNEI. V lost 7 bases, J lost 4 bases, and 14 bases lay in between. The CDR3 region is CASIETLSYEQYF. CDR3 DNA sequence: TGTGCCAGCATCGAGACTCTCTCTTACGAGCAGTACTTC.

The J gene is TRBJ2-2, the V gene TRBV10-3; 8 nucleotides agree with TRBD2. The length of the CDR3 is 17 residues. Germline V gene data show CDR1 as ENHRY and CDR2 as SYGVKD. V shed 2 bases and J 2 bases; nucleotides not matched to a gene: 7. The CDR3 DNA reads TGTGCCATCAGTGAGCGGCTAGCGGGCTCAAACACCGGGGAGCTGTTTTTT. Protein: CAISERLAGSNTGELFF.

The chain recombines TRBV5-4 with TRBJ1-5; D uncertain. The V gene lost 0 bases and the J gene lost 1 base, with 5 bases spanning the gap. There are 14 residues in the CDR3. Per the germline V gene, CDR1 is SGHNT and CDR2 is YYREEE (reference sequence). The CDR3 loop reads CASSLGGSNQPQHF. The CDR3 DNA sequence: TGTGCCAGCAGCTTGGGAGGGAGCAATCAGCCCCAGCATTTT.

The V call is TRBV5-1, the J call TRBJ2-7; D is ambiguous. Germline V gene lookup returns CDR1 SGHRS and CDR2 YFSETQ. The V end lost 0 bases, the J end lost 5 bases, and 6 bases lay between the germline ends. The CDR3 runs 12 residues. The CDR3 bases are TGCGCCAGCAGCTTGGATCTAAACGAGCAGTACTTC. Its translation is CASSLDLNEQYF.

The chain employs TRBV9 and TRBJ1-1; the match to TRBD1 covers 7 bases. The germline gives CDR1 SGDLS, CDR2 YYNGEE. This CDR3 has 14 residues. J lost 1 base, V lost 0 bases, and 0 bases had no gene match. The CDR3 region is CASSVGTGNTEAFF. For the CDR3, the DNA is TGTGCCAGCAGCGTAGGGACAGGGAACACTGAAGCTTTCTTT.

This chain uses TRBV7-3 with TRBJ1-1, with D tentatively TRBD1 (6 bases). Germline assignment: CDR1 SGHTA and CDR2 FQGTGA. This CDR3 region has 13 residues. V lost 5 bases and J lost 4, with 11 bases in between. The CDR3 DNA reads as TGTGCCAGCAGCGTTTTACAGGGCACTGAAGCTTTCTTT. Translating it yields CASSVLQGTEAFF.

The CDR3 region is CSASGARGYEQYF. DNA for the CDR3: TGCAGTGCTAGTGGCGCACGGGGTTACGAGCAGTACTTC. The rearrangement uses TRBV20-1 and TRBJ2-7; D perhaps matches TRBD2 (5 bases). There are 13 residues in the CDR3. Germline V CDR1 and CDR2: DFQATT, SNEGSKA (reference sequence). Between the trimmed V and J ends, which lost 3 bases and 4 bases, there was a span of 13 bases.

The rearrangement links TRBV9 to TRBJ1-5; 10 bases agree with TRBD1. This CDR3 region has 15 residues. Per germline, CDR1 SGDLS and CDR2 YYNGEE. J was trimmed by 4 bases and V by 0 bases; bases with no gene match: 1. CDR3 protein: CASSVGGQGNQPQHF. For the CDR3, the DNA is TGTGCCAGCAGCGTAGGGGGACAGGGGAATCAGCCCCAGCATTTT.

This clone was detected a few times. The genes are TRBV5-1 and TRBJ1-1; D gene unclear. With 4 bases removed from V and 4 bases from J, the gap between germline ends came to 17 bases. This CDR3 region has 15 residues. CDR1 and CDR2 (germline): SGHRS, YFSETQ. CDR3 bases: TGCGCCAGCAGCCCGTCTGTTGGGAGAGGCACTGAAGCTTTCTTT. Its translation: CASSPSVGRGTEAFF.

This sequence joins TRBV7-9 and TRBJ1-2; 8 bases are a match to TRBD1. This CDR3 is built from 15 residues. CDR1 SEHNR and CDR2 FQNEAQ come from the germline V gene (reference sequence). Trimming at V came to 5 bases and at J to 4 bases, leaving 9 bases not matched to a gene. CDR3 amino acids: CASSDGQGNSYGYTF. CDR3 sequence (DNA): TGTGCCAGCAGCGATGGACAGGGTAACAGCTATGGCTACACCTTC.

The J gene is TRBJ2-7, the V gene TRBV29-1, with D unclear. There are 12 residues in the CDR3. With 4 bases removed from V and 3 bases from J, the gap between germline ends came to 10 bases. The germline CDR1 and CDR2 sequences are SQVTM and ANQGSEA. The CDR3 sequence is CSVARSDYEQYF. The DNA of the CDR3 is TGCAGCGTTGCCAGGTCAGACTACGAGCAGTACTTC.

The chain carries TRBV30 and TRBJ1-6, with TRBD1 matching 11 bases. The CDR3 is 19 amino acids. V lost 4 bases to trimming and J lost 0 bases; unmatched junction nucleotides: 11. CDR1 GTSNPN and CDR2 SVGIG come from the germline V gene (reference sequence). The CDR3 DNA reads as TGTGCCTGGAATACCCGGGACAGGGGGACCAGCTCCTATAATTCACCCCTCCACTTT. Translation: CAWNTRDRGTSSYNSPLHF.

The chain carries TRBV11-3 and TRBJ2-1; D is undetermined. Germline V gene data show CDR1 as SGHNT and CDR2 as YENEEA. This CDR3 has 14 residues. Trimming pared 5 bases from V and 0 bases from J, leaving 8 bases between. The CDR3 sequence is CASSRSSSYNEQFF. CDR3 DNA: TGTGCCAGCAGCCGGTCTTCCTCCTACAATGAGCAGTTCTTC.